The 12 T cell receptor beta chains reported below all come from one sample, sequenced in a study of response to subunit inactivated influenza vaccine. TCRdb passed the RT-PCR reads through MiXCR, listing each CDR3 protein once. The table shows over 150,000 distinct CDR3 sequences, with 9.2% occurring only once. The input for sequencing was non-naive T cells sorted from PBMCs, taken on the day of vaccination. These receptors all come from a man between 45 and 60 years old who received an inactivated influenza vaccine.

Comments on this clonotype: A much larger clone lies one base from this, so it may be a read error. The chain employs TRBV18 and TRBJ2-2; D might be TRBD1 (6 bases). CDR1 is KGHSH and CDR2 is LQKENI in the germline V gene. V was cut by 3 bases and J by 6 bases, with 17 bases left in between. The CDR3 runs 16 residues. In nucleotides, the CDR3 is TGTGCCAGCTCACCTCCTCGACAGGCGGGCGCCGGGGAGCTGTTTTTT. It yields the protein CASSPPRQAGAGELFF. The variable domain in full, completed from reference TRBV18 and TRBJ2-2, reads NAGVMQNPRHLVRRRGQEARLRCSPMKGHSHVYWYRQLPEEGLKFMVYLQKENIIDESGMPKERFSAEFPKEGPSILRIQQVVRGDSAAYFCASSPPRQAGAGELFFGEGSRLTVL.

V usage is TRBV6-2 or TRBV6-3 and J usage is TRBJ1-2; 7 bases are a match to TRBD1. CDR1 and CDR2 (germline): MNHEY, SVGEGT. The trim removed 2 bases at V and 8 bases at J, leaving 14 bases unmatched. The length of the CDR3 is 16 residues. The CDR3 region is CASSYRGSKGQLGYTF. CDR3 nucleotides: TGTGCCAGCAGTTACCGAGGATCTAAGGGACAGTTAGGCTACACCTTC.

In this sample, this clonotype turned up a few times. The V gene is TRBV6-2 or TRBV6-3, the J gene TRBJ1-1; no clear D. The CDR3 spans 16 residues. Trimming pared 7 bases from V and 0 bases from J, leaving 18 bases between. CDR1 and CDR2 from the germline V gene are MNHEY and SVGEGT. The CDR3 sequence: CASNKRPEVVNTEAFF. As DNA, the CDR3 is TGTGCCAGCAACAAAAGGCCAGAGGTGGTGAACACTGAAGCTTTCTTT.

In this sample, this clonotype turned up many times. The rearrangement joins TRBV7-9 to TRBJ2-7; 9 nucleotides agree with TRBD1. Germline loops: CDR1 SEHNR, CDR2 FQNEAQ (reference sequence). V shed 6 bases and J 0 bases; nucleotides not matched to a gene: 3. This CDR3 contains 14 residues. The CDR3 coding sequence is TGTGCCAGCAGAGGGACAGGGTTCTCCTACGAGCAGTACTTC. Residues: CASRGTGFSYEQYF.

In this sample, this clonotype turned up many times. This CDR3 is CASSLIGSSGANVLTF. Written as DNA, the CDR3 is TGCGCCAGCAGCTTGATTGGGTCCTCTGGGGCCAACGTCCTGACTTTC. V is TRBV5-1 and J is TRBJ2-6; D is uncertain. In germline, CDR1 is SGHRS, CDR2 YFSETQ. This CDR3 is built from 16 residues. The V end lost 1 base, the J end lost 0 bases, and 8 bases lay between the germline ends.

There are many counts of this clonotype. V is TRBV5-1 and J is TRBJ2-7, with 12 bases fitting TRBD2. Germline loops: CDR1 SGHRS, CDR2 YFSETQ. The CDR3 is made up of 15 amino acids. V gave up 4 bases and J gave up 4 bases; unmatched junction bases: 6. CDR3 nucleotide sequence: TGCGCCAGCAGCGACCGGACTAGCGGGGTATACGAGCAGTACTTC. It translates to CASSDRTSGVYEQYF.

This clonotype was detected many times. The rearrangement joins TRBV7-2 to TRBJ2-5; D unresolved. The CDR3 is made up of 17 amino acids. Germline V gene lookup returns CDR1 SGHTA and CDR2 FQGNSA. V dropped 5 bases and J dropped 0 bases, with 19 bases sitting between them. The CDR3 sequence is CASSGDSLFLYQETQYF. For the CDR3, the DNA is TGTGCCAGCAGCGGGGATAGCCTTTTTTTGTACCAAGAGACCCAGTACTTC.

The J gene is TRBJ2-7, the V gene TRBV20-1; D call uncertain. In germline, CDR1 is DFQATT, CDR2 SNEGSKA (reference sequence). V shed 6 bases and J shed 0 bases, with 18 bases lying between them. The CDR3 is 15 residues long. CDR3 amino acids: CSAEDVAVSSYEQYF. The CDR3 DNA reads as TGCAGTGCCGAGGATGTTGCAGTAAGCTCCTACGAGCAGTACTTC.

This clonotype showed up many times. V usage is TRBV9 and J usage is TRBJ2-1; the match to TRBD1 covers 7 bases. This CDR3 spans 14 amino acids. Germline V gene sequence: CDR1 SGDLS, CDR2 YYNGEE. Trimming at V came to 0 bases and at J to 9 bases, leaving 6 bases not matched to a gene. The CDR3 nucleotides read TGTGCCAGCAGCGTAGCCCCCACAGGGGTTGAGCAGTTCTTC. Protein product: CASSVAPTGVEQFF.

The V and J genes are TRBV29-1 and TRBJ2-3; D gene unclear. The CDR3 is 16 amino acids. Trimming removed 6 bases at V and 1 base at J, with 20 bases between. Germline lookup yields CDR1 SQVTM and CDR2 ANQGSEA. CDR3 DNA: TGCAGCGTCGCAAGCACGGGTAGAGGTGGCACAGATACGCAGTATTTT. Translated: CSVASTGRGGTDTQYF.

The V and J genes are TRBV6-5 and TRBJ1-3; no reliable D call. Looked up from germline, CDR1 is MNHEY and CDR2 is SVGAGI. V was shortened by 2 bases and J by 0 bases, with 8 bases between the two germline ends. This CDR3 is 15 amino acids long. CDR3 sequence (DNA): TGTGCCAGCAGTTACGGGCCGAACTCTGGAAACACCATATATTTT. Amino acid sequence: CASSYGPNSGNTIYF.

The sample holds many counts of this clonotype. The CDR3 loop reads CASSYDMSNEAFF. The CDR3 DNA is TGTGCCAGCAGTTATGACATGAGCAATGAAGCTTTCTTT. V and J are TRBV2 and TRBJ1-1; D is unresolved. The CDR3 consists of 13 residues. The germline gives CDR1 SNHLY, CDR2 FYNNEI. Trimming shortened V by 5 bases and J by 7 bases, and 14 bases separated the two germline ends.